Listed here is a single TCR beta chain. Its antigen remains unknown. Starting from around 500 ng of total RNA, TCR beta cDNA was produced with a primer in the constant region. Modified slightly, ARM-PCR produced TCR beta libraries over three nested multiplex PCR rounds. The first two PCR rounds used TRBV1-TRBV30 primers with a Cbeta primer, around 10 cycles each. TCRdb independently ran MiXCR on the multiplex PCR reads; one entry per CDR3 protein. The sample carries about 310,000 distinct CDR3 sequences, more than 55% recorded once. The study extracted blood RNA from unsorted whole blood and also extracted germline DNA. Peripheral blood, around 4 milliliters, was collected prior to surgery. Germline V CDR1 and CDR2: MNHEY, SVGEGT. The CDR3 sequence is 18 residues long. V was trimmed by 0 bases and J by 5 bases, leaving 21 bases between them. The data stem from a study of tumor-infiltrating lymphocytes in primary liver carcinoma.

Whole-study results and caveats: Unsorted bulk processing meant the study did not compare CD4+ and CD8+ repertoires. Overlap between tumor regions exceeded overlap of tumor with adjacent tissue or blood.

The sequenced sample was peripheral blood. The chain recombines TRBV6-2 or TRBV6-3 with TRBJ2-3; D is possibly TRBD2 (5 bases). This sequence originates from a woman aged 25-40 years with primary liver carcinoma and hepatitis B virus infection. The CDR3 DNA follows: TGTGCCAGCAGTTACTCGAGCGGTACCTTCGTCGGTGGAGATACGCAGTATTTT. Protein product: CASSYSSGTFVGGDTQYF.